This T cell receptor beta chain originates from a study of PD-L1 blockade in urothelial cancer. The wider study: Twenty-five of 29 patients were males with bladder-origin urothelial cancer. Blood drawn 3 weeks (second dose) and 6 weeks after treatment start was analyzed. The study recovered a median of roughly 140,000 T cells per blood sample.

The CDR3 loop spans 14 amino acids. Germline V gives CDR1 MNHNY, CDR2 SVGAGI (reference sequence). The germline V and J ends were trimmed by 6 bases and 4 bases, with 12 bases remaining between them. Time point described: peripheral blood 6 weeks after treatment start. Locally advanced or metastatic urothelial carcinoma was present in patients. Sequencing used immunoSEQ multiplex PCR; TCRdb keeps in-frame clones, though not all of them. Among tens of thousands of clones listed, 85% to 95% were seen once. Material: PBMCs, obtained around atezolizumab (anti-PD-L1) treatment. The chain employs TRBV6-6 and TRBJ2-2; D is perhaps TRBD2 (5 bases). The TCR sequence derives from a woman aged 80 or older with urothelial cancer. The CDR3 nucleotides read TGTGCCAGCAGCGTAATGGGGAGCACCGGGGAGCTGTTTTTT. It codes for CASSVMGSTGELFF.